A selection of T cell receptor beta chains follows, all from one sample in a study of shared clonotypes between healthy human individuals. Generated by immunoSEQ multiplex PCR, the TCRdb table keeps only in-frame clones and is missing some. The table lists about 380,000 clones, 90% to 98% of them singletons. Sequenced material: memory CD8+ T cells sorted from blood. The receptors shown here come from a man aged 25-40 years in good health. Both conserved end residues are part of each CDR3. D genes are given only for firm matches.

D	V	J	CDR3	DNA
.	TRBV28	TRBJ2-7	CASSPSPAFPYEQYF	TGTGCCAGCAGCCCTTCCCCAGCCTTCCCCTACGAGCAGTACTTC
TRBD2	TRBV25-1	TRBJ2-3	CAIETSGSSTDTQYF	TGTGCCATCGAAACTAGCGGATCTAGCACAGATACGCAGTATTTT
TRBD2	TRBV13	TRBJ2-2	CASSFYGTSGIGAELFF	TGTGCCAGCAGCTTTTATGGGACTAGCGGGATTGGCGCGGAGCTGTTTTTT
.	TRBV2	TRBJ2-3	CASAKALGTDTQYF	TGTGCCAGCGCCAAGGCTCTTGGCACAGATACGCAGTATTTT
.	TRBV28	TRBJ2-2	CASSPLGGTVTGELFF	TGTGCCAGCAGTCCCTTAGGCGGGACCGTCACCGGGGAGCTGTTTTTT
TRBD2	TRBV11-2	TRBJ2-5	CASSLWGRGGGETQYF	TGTGCCAGCAGCTTATGGGGTCGGGGGGGTGGAGAGACCCAGTACTTC
.	TRBV5-1	TRBJ2-2	CASSRDTEAGELFF	TGCGCCAGCAGCCGGGACACCGAGGCCGGGGAGCTGTTTTTT
.	TRBV28	TRBJ2-7	CASSPRGSYEQYF	TGTGCCAGCAGTCCGCGGGGCTCCTACGAGCAGTACTTC
TRBD2	TRBV14	TRBJ2-2	CASSPSGRELFF	TGTGCCAGCAGTCCGAGCGGGAGGGAGCTGTTTTTT
TRBD1	TRBV9	TRBJ2-7	CASSVGVGQFRHEQYF	TGTGCCAGCAGCGTAGGGGTGGGACAGTTCAGACACGAGCAGTACTTC